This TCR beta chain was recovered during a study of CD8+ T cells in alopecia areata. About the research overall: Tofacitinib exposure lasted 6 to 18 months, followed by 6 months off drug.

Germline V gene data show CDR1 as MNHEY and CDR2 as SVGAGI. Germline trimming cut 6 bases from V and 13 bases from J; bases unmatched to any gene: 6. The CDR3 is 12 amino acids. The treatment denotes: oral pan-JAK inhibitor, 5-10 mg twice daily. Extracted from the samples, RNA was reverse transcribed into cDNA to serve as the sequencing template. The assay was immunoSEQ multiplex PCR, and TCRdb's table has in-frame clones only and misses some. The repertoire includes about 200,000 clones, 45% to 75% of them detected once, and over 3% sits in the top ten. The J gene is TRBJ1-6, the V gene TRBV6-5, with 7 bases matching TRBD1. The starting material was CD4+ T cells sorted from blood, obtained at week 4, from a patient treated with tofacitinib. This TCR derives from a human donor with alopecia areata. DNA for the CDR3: TGTGCCAGCAGGGAGGGGGCCCTGCCCCTCCACTTT. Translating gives CASREGALPLHF.